The table lists the clone carrying this TCR beta chain with a count of one. Its target is not known. Primers for the PCR totalled 60 Vbeta and 13 Jbeta. Original processing methods: About 10 million of roughly 81 million unique TCR beta chains were shared, per a later count. Sequencing was performed with immunoSEQ multiplex PCR; in TCRdb, only in-frame clones are kept and a portion is missing. The V and J calls and the clone size are those of that table, but D and trimming were determined from the DNA. The sample yields about 160,000 clones, roughly 80% seen once. The CDR3 sequence is 15 residues long. Looked up from germline, CDR1 is SGHRS and CDR2 is YFSETQ. V dropped 3 bases and J dropped 4; count of bases not matched to a gene: 6. This sample was included in a study of cytomegalovirus exposure and HLA in healthy donors. Broader study findings: Fewer N-insertions (relative to the roughly 730-donor mean) were reportedly seen in an Asian-associated ancestry cluster in a later analysis.

The sample consisted of PBMCs. The rearrangement links TRBV5-1 to TRBJ2-2; 7 bases map to TRBD1. This sequence originates from a man in his thirties or forties in good health and CMV-seropositive. CDR3 sequence reads: CASSSSTGSTGELFF. CDR3 DNA: TGCGCCAGCAGCTCCTCGACAGGGTCCACCGGGGAGCTGTTTTTT.